This is a list of T cell receptor beta chains from one sample in a study of blood T cell repertoires in COVID-19. Sequencing used immunoSEQ multiplex PCR; TCRdb keeps in-frame clones, though not all of them. The table shows some 290,000 clones, with approximately 87% occurring only once. Sequencing was performed on peripheral blood. The receptors shown here come from a man aged 55 to 70 who had recovered from COVID-19. CDR3s include the opening cysteine and the closing phenylalanine or tryptophan. D genes are given only for firm matches. Expanded clones get a size class; other rows say once, few or many, or leave the size out.

d_call clone_size j_call v_call cdr3_aa cdr3_nt
NA once TRBJ2-3 TRBV7-8 CASSLGGGINTDTQYF TGTGCCAGCAGCTTAGGCGGGGGCATCAACACAGATACGCAGTATTTT
NA NA TRBJ2-1 TRBV30 CAWRAPGRGAYNEQFF TGTGCCTGGAGGGCCCCCGGCCGCGGAGCTTACAATGAGCAGTTCTTC
NA NA TRBJ1-4 TRBV19 CASSIDRGATNEKLFF TGTGCCAGTAGTATAGATCGAGGAGCAACTAATGAAAAACTGTTTTTT
NA once TRBJ1-5 TRBV14 CASSQDHLDWREANQPQHF TGTGCCAGCAGCCAAGATCACCTGGACTGGAGGGAGGCCAATCAGCCCCAGCATTTT
TRBD2 once TRBJ2-1 TRBV11-3 CASSRGTSGRSDEQFF TGTGCCAGCAGCCGAGGGACTAGCGGGAGATCCGATGAGCAGTTCTTC
TRBD1 NA TRBJ1-1 TRBV28 CASSLLGTEGAFF TGTGCCAGCAGTTTATTAGGGACAGAGGGAGCTTTCTTT
NA NA TRBJ1-6 TRBV21-1 CASSNGSREDGSPLHF TGTGCCAGCAGCAACGGTAGCAGGGAAGATGGTTCACCCCTCCACTTT
NA NA TRBJ2-2 TRBV6-5 CASEYSNTGELFF TGTGCCAGCGAATACTCGAACACCGGGGAGCTGTTTTTT
TRBD1 NA TRBJ2-7 TRBV19 CASQSRGTGADYEQYF TGTGCCAGCCAGAGCCGGGGGACAGGGGCAGACTACGAGCAGTACTTC
NA NA TRBJ2-7 TRBV27 CASSLTTSYEQYF TGTGCCAGCAGTTTAACCACTAGCTACGAGCAGTACTTC
TRBD1 NA TRBJ1-2 TRBV25-1 CASSVGDRSNYGYTF TGTGCCAGCAGTGTAGGGGACAGATCTAACTATGGCTACACCTTC
TRBD1 NA TRBJ2-1 TRBV14 CASSQEQGDGNEQFF TGTGCCAGCAGCCAAGAACAGGGGGATGGGAATGAGCAGTTCTTC
TRBD1 NA TRBJ1-2 TRBV6-5 CASSKGQGRINGYTF TGTGCCAGCAGTAAGGGACAGGGCCGAATAAATGGCTACACCTTC
TRBD1 NA TRBJ2-1 TRBV2 CASSPPRQTGVNEQFF TGTGCCAGCAGTCCCCCTAGACAAACAGGGGTAAATGAGCAGTTCTTC
TRBD2 once TRBJ2-7 TRBV7-2 CASSPSPGSGRSVGQYF TGTGCCAGCAGCCCGAGCCCGGGAAGCGGGAGGTCCGTCGGGCAGTACTTC
NA NA TRBJ1-5 TRBV2 CASSERGEGQPQHF TGTGCCAGCAGTGAAAGGGGTGAAGGCCAGCCCCAGCATTTT
NA few TRBJ1-1 TRBV2 CASSVEGTGTEAFF TGTGCCAGCAGTGTGGAGGGTACGGGCACTGAAGCTTTCTTT
TRBD1 NA TRBJ1-6 TRBV28 CASSFAQGDSPLHF TGTGCCAGCAGTTTTGCACAGGGGGATTCACCCCTCCACTTT
TRBD2 NA TRBJ2-5 TRBV30 CAWSVGGGVETQYF TGTGCCTGGAGTGTAGGCGGGGGTGTGGAGACCCAGTACTTC
TRBD1 NA TRBJ1-1 TRBV5-6 CASSFDRGLGMNTEAFF TGTGCCAGCAGCTTTGACAGGGGGCTAGGGATGAACACTGAAGCTTTCTTT
TRBD2 NA TRBJ2-1 TRBV9 CASSLAGGYPYNEQFF TGTGCCAGCAGTTTGGCGGGGGGGTATCCCTACAATGAGCAGTTCTTC
TRBD2 NA TRBJ2-1 TRBV5-8 CASSLSLAGQFF TGTGCCAGCAGCTTGTCACTAGCGGGCCAGTTCTTC
TRBD1 NA TRBJ2-6 TRBV27 CATRGRGPGANVLTF TGTGCCACCCGGGGCAGGGGGCCTGGGGCCAACGTCCTGACTTTC
NA NA TRBJ2-1 TRBV11-3 CASSFDSNEQFF TGTGCCAGCAGCTTTGACAGCAATGAGCAGTTCTTC
NA NA TRBJ2-1 TRBV27 CASSLSGQRISSYNEQFF TGTGCCAGCAGTTTATCGGGACAAAGAATCAGCTCCTACAATGAGCAGTTCTTC
TRBD1 NA TRBJ1-2 TRBV14 CASSQDAQGVGYTF TGTGCCAGCAGCCAAGACGCCCAGGGGGTAGGCTACACCTTC
NA NA TRBJ2-3 TRBV19 CASSPGLRHTDTQYF TGTGCCAGTAGTCCCGGTCTTCGACACACAGATACGCAGTATTTT
NA NA TRBJ2-2 TRBV18 CASSPGLTNTGELFF TGTGCCAGCTCACCGGGACTGACGAACACCGGGGAGCTGTTTTTT
TRBD1 NA TRBJ2-7 TRBV27 CASSQAGQGQYF TGTGCCAGCAGTCAAGCAGGACAGGGGCAGTACTTC
TRBD1 NA TRBJ1-2 TRBV7-8 CASSLASSQGIDGYTF TGTGCCAGCAGCTTAGCTAGTTCACAGGGGATTGATGGCTACACCTTC
NA NA TRBJ2-4 TRBV4-2 CASSQRGLKEDIQYF TGTGCCAGCAGCCAACGCGGTCTAAAAGAGGACATTCAGTACTTC
TRBD1 NA TRBJ2-5 TRBV7-2 CASSQAGTGFAETQYF TGTGCCAGCAGCCAAGCCGGGACAGGGTTCGCGGAGACCCAGTACTTC
NA NA TRBJ2-3 TRBV5-4 CASSNAQTRASTDTQYF TGTGCCAGCAGTAACGCCCAGACAAGAGCTAGCACAGATACGCAGTATTTT
TRBD1 NA TRBJ2-7 TRBV19 CASRGPGGRNEQYF TGTGCCAGTAGGGGGCCAGGGGGACGGAACGAGCAGTACTTC
TRBD1 NA TRBJ2-1 TRBV5-4 CASSLGGTVSSYNEQFF TGTGCCAGCAGCTTGGGGGGGACAGTAAGCTCCTACAATGAGCAGTTCTTC